The 15 T cell receptor beta chains in this list originate from one sample, sequenced in a study of cytomegalovirus exposure and HLA in healthy donors. Vbeta (60) and Jbeta (13) primers were used in the PCR. Only in-frame clones appear in the TCRdb table, and some are missing; sequencing was by immunoSEQ multiplex PCR. The listing contains over 25,000 clones. The source material was PBMCs. The receptors here all came from a man aged 30-40 years in good health and CMV-seronegative.

V is TRBV2 and J is TRBJ1-2, with TRBD1 matching over 7 bases. J lost 1 base, V lost 8 bases, and 10 bases had no gene match. This CDR3 is built from 15 residues. CDR1 is SNHLY and CDR2 is FYNNEI in the germline V gene. The CDR3 loop is CASRTGGGHNYGYTF. As DNA, the CDR3 is TGTGCCAGCCGGACAGGTGGGGGCCATAACTATGGCTACACCTTC.

The V and J genes are TRBV7-9 and TRBJ2-2; D possibly corresponds to TRBD2 (5 bases). The CDR3 extends over 14 amino acids. Germline CDR1 reads SEHNR; CDR2 reads FQNEAQ (reference sequence). V was cut by 3 bases and J by 2 bases, with 7 bases left in between. CDR3 sequence (DNA): TGTGCCAGCAGCTTTGGACTTAACACCGGGGAGCTGTTTTTT. This translates into CASSFGLNTGELFF.

The chain couples TRBV27 to TRBJ2-1; maybe TRBD2 (5 bases). With 3 bases removed from V and 5 bases from J, the gap between germline ends came to 5 bases. The CDR3 extends over 12 amino acids. Germline V gene data show CDR1 as MNHEY and CDR2 as SMNVEV (reference sequence). In DNA form, the CDR3 reads TGTGCCAGCAGTTTCGGGAACAATGAGCAGTTCTTC. Translating gives CASSFGNNEQFF.

The rearrangement links TRBV14 to TRBJ2-5; D may be TRBD2 (7 bases). V gave up 4 bases and J gave up 6 bases, with 15 bases separating them. This CDR3 is 14 amino acids long. Germline CDR1 and CDR2: SGHDN and FVKESK. The DNA for the CDR3 is TGTGCCAGCAGCCTTCACAGGGAGGGGAAGACCCAGTACTTC. It codes for CASSLHREGKTQYF.

J is TRBJ2-1 and V is TRBV30; a possible D gene is TRBD2 (5 bases). Trimming left V 2 bases short and J 6 bases short, with 11 bases between. Germline loops: CDR1 GTSNPN, CDR2 SVGIG (reference sequence). The CDR3 contains 13 residues. CDR3 region: CAWSSQAGNEQFF. CDR3 in DNA: TGTGCCTGGAGTTCCCAGGCGGGCAATGAGCAGTTCTTC.

V usage is TRBV2 and J usage is TRBJ2-2, with TRBD2 matching over 12 bases. Germline-derived CDR1 and CDR2 are SNHLY and FYNNEI. V was pared by 11 bases and J by 5 bases, with 9 bases of the junction left unmatched. The CDR3 loop spans 15 amino acids. This CDR3 is CASSSGTSGTGELFF. The CDR3 nucleotides read TGTGCCTCCTCATCCGGGACTAGCGGGACCGGGGAGCTGTTTTTT.

The chain combines TRBV27 with TRBJ2-4; a weak D match, TRBD2 (5 bases). The germline V gene has CDR1 MNHEY and CDR2 SMNVEV (reference sequence). Trimming removed 4 bases from V and 0 bases from J, with 13 bases in between. The CDR3 contains 16 residues. The CDR3 protein is CASSYVPGLAKNIQYF. The CDR3 bases are TGTGCCAGCAGTTATGTTCCCGGACTAGCCAAAAACATTCAGTACTTC.

The J gene is TRBJ2-3, the V gene TRBV5-5; 8 nucleotides align to TRBD2. J gave up 9 bases and V 6 bases, and 12 bases lay outside the gene matches. The CDR3 sequence is 14 residues long. CDR1 and CDR2 (germline): SGHKS, YYEKEE (reference sequence). CDR3 nucleotide sequence: TGTGCCAGCACCGATCGGACTAGCCTAAGCACGCAGTATTTT. It encodes CASTDRTSLSTQYF.

V usage is TRBV7-2 and J usage is TRBJ1-1; D gene unclear. The length of the CDR3 is 14 residues. V was clipped by 6 bases and J by 3 bases, with 14 bases between them. The germline V gene has CDR1 SGHTA and CDR2 FQGNSA. The CDR3 reads CASSHAISYTEAFF. CDR3 DNA sequence: TGTGCCAGCAGTCATGCTATTTCTTACACTGAAGCTTTCTTT.

The chain joins TRBV2 to TRBJ1-5; D is undetermined. V shed 5 bases and J shed 0 bases, with 8 bases lying between them. The CDR3 extends over 14 amino acids. CDR1 is SNHLY and CDR2 is FYNNEI in the germline V gene. CDR3 nucleotides: TGTGCCAGCAGTCTTAGCTATAGCAATCAGCCCCAGCATTTT. This encodes CASSLSYSNQPQHF. The variable domain in full, completed from reference TRBV2 and TRBJ1-5, reads EPEVTQTPSHQVTQMGQEVILRCVPISNHLYFYWYRQILGQKVEFLVSFYNNEISEKSEIFDDQFSVERPDGSNFTLKIRSTKLEDSAMYFCASSLSYSNQPQHFGDGTRLSIL.

The rearrangement links TRBV27 to TRBJ2-2; possible D gene TRBD2, 6 bases. Trimming left V 2 bases short and J 7 bases short, with 14 bases between. CDR1 is MNHEY and CDR2 is SMNVEV in the germline V gene (reference sequence). This CDR3 contains 15 residues. The CDR3 sequence: CASSLGRYRIGELFF. The CDR3 DNA is TGTGCCAGCAGTTTAGGGAGGTACCGCATCGGGGAGCTGTTTTTT.

This CDR3 reads CASSYNFPYEQYF. The DNA of the CDR3 is TGTGCCAGCAGTTATAATTTCCCCTACGAGCAGTACTTC. The chain carries TRBV6-5 and TRBJ2-7; D is undetermined. There are 13 residues in the CDR3. The germline V and J ends were trimmed by 3 bases and 2 bases, with 8 bases remaining between them. Per the germline V gene, CDR1 is MNHEY and CDR2 is SVGAGI.

V is TRBV27 and J is TRBJ1-5; maybe TRBD1 (5 bases). The CDR3 has 15 amino acids. Germline CDR1 is MNHEY and CDR2 is SMNVEV (reference sequence). V was clipped by 1 base and J by 5 bases, with 12 bases between them. CDR3 region: CASSLLSGLHQPQHF. CDR3 nucleotides: TGTGCCAGCAGTTTATTATCAGGGTTACATCAGCCCCAGCATTTT.

The chain carries TRBV18 and TRBJ2-2; 12 nucleotides match TRBD2. Germline CDR1 and CDR2: KGHSH and LQKENI. V lost 3 bases, J lost 1 base, and 9 bases stayed unmatched. CDR3 length: 19 residues. The CDR3, as DNA: TGTGCCAGCTCACCTCGACTAGCGGGGGCCTCAGTGAACACCGGGGAGCTGTTTTTT. Amino acids: CASSPRLAGASVNTGELFF.

The chain links TRBV28 to TRBJ2-7; possibly TRBD2 for D (6 bases). The length of the CDR3 is 14 residues. CDR1 is MDHEN, CDR2 SYDVKM, per germline. V shed 4 bases and J shed 0 bases, with 10 bases lying between them. CDR3 DNA sequence: TGTGCCAGCAGTTATGGAGGGAACTCCTACGAGCAGTACTTC. Translated, it gives CASSYGGNSYEQYF.